This T cell receptor (beta chain) stems from a study of blood T cell repertoires in COVID-19. As for the study in general: Samples of COVID-19 (acute and convalescent) were obtained from the United States, Italy and Spain. The cDNA or gDNA used as material had been derived from T cells, B-cell-depleted T cells, or PBMCs.

In the original workflow: Cell counts per sample came from amplifying reference gene primers. Assay used: immunoSEQ multiplex PCR; TCRdb lists only in-frame clones, some missing. The V and J calls and the clone size are those of that table, but D and trimming were determined from the DNA. The table has over 200,000 clones, roughly 86% seen once. The sequence derives from a woman aged 45-60 years with active or convalescent COVID-19. Specimen: peripheral blood.

The CDR3 DNA reads as TGTGCCAGCCGGGGCCCGGGAGAGTCCGGGGAGCTGTTTTTT. It specifies CASRGPGESGELFF. The rearrangement joins TRBV3-1 (or the pseudogene TRBV3-2) to TRBJ2-2, with D possibly TRBD2 on 6 matching bases. The CDR3 totals 14 residues. V lost 8 bases, J lost 6 bases, and 16 bases lay in between. Germline V CDR1 and CDR2: LGHDT, YNNKEL (reference sequence).